This T cell receptor (beta chain) was captured by sequencing in a study of CD8 T cells in Susac syndrome. After extraction with the RNeasy kit, about 0.45 to 1 ug of the RNA was reverse transcribed using random hexamers. TCRdb re-analysed the immunoSEQ multiplex PCR reads in MiXCR, keeping a single row per CDR3 protein. The sample records about 290,000 distinct CDR3 sequences, about nine tenths being singletons. CDR1 and CDR2 from the germline V gene are SNHLY and FYNNEI. The V gene lost 7 bases and the J gene lost 0 bases, with 7 bases spanning the gap. The length of the CDR3 is 12 residues. Negative isolation was applied to CD8+ and CD4+ T cells, and FACS enrichment was applied to TEMRA cells.

Sample: CD8+ T cells from PBMCs. This TCR was sampled from a human donor with multiple sclerosis. The chain carries TRBV2 and TRBJ2-7, with D unresolved. The CDR3 sequence is CASNGDSYEQYF. CDR3 bases: TGTGCCAGCAATGGGGACTCCTACGAGCAGTACTTC. The complete variable domain, with remaining parts taken from reference TRBV2 and TRBJ2-7, reads EPEVTQTPSHQVTQMGQEVILRCVPISNHLYFYWYRQILGQKVEFLVSFYNNEISEKSEIFDDQFSVERPDGSNFTLKIRSTKLEDSAMYFCASNGDSYEQYFGPGTRLTVT.